The 32 T cell receptor beta chains reported below all come from one sample, sequenced in a study of shared clonotypes between healthy human individuals. Data came from immunoSEQ multiplex PCR; TCRdb stores just in-frame clones and leaves some out. Of approximately 2.4 million clones in the sample, about 94% are singletons; the top ten hold about 0.13%. Sequencing input: naive CD4+ T cells sorted from blood. The subset here: CD45RA+ positively selected. The origin of the receptors is a man between 18 and 35 years old in good health.

A remark on this clone: Mismatch with germline at one junction end may stem from a read error. J is TRBJ2-2 and V is TRBV2, with 11 bases fitting TRBD1. The V gene's germline CDR1 is SNHLY and CDR2 FYNNEI. There are 13 residues in the CDR3. This chain's CDR3 is CAGRDRGVGELFF. The CDR3 nucleotides read TGTGCCGGCAGGGACAGGGGGGTCGGGGAGCTGTTTTTT.

This sequence joins TRBV5-1 and TRBJ2-7, with 7 bases identical to TRBD1. The germline gives CDR1 SGHRS, CDR2 YFSETQ. V lost 3 bases, J lost 4 bases, and 10 bases stayed unmatched. This CDR3 has 15 amino acids. This CDR3 reads CASSWGDREIYEQYF. In nucleotides, the CDR3 is TGCGCCAGCAGCTGGGGAGACAGGGAGATTTACGAGCAGTACTTC.

Here the CDR3 reads CASSIQGATVHTEAFF. The CDR3 nucleotides read TGTGCCAGCAGCATACAGGGTGCGACAGTACACACTGAAGCTTTCTTT. The chain has TRBV5-4 and TRBJ1-1, with D perhaps TRBD1 (6 bases). This CDR3 is 16 amino acids long. CDR1 and CDR2 (germline): SGHNT, YYREEE (reference sequence). Deletions cut 4 bases from V and 3 bases from J, with 19 bases between.

The CDR3 sequence is CASSLFLAGYEQYF. The CDR3 nucleotides are TGTGCCAGCAGTTTATTCCTAGCCGGCTACGAGCAGTACTTC. The chain carries TRBV28 and TRBJ2-7; a possible D gene is TRBD2 (5 bases). The CDR3 sequence is 14 residues long. The V gene's germline CDR1 is MDHEN and CDR2 SYDVKM. Trimming removed 1 base at V and 3 bases at J, with 10 bases between.

This clone was seen just once. This chain connects TRBV5-8 to TRBJ1-2, with 7 bases that match TRBD1. Germline V lookup: CDR1 SGHTS, CDR2 YDEGEE. V shed 4 bases, J shed 4 bases, and the junction held 4 bases outside the gene matches. This CDR3 spans 13 amino acids. DNA of the CDR3: TGTGCCAGCAGCCCGGGACAGATCTATGGCTACACCTTC. Translated, it gives CASSPGQIYGYTF. Full variable domain (rest looked up from reference TRBV5-8 and TRBJ1-2): EAGVTQSPTHLIKTRGQQATLRCSPISGHTSVYWYQQALGLGLQFLLWYDEGEERNRGNFPPRFSGRQFPNYSSELNVNALELEDSALYLCASSPGQIYGYTFGSGTRLTVV.

Comments on this clone: The sample holds other DNA sequences that translate to the same CDR3. The chain recombines TRBV11-2 with TRBJ2-2, with TRBD1 matching 9 bases. Germline V CDR1 and CDR2: SGHAT, FQNNGV. Losses at the gene ends were 5 bases for V and 4 bases for J; bases not matched to a gene: 5. CDR3 length: 15 residues. The CDR3 is CASSLQGAGTGELFF. The DNA of the CDR3 is TGTGCCAGCAGCCTACAGGGGGCCGGCACCGGGGAGCTGTTTTTT.

V and J are TRBV11-2 and TRBJ2-1; possible D gene TRBD2, 5 bases. V was shortened by 2 bases and J by 9 bases, with 14 bases between the two germline ends. CDR1 is SGHAT and CDR2 is FQNNGV in the germline V gene. This CDR3 is 14 amino acids long. The CDR3 bases are TGTGCCAGCAGCTTACAAGCTAGCCCGGTTGAGCAGTTCTTC. Translation gives CASSLQASPVEQFF. The full variable domain, with the rest looked up from reference TRBV11-2 and TRBJ2-1, is EAGVAQSPRYKIIEKRQSVAFWCNPISGHATLYWYQQILGQGPKLLIQFQNNGVVDDSQLPKDRFSAERLKGVDSTLKIQPAKLEDSAVYLCASSLQASPVEQFFGPGTRLTVL.

The chain combines TRBV27 with TRBJ2-7; D is unclear. The CDR3 is 13 amino acids. V lost 3 bases to trimming and J lost 4 bases, with 10 bases between them. The germline CDR1 and CDR2 sequences are MNHEY and SMNVEV (reference sequence). The CDR3 nucleotides read TGTGCCAGCAGTTTGGGTCTCCGTTACGAGCAGTACTTC. It is translated as CASSLGLRYEQYF.

This sequence joins TRBV30 and TRBJ2-7, with D unclear. Germline lookup yields CDR1 GTSNPN and CDR2 SVGIG (reference sequence). The V gene lost 1 base and the J gene lost 3 bases, with 7 bases spanning the gap. The CDR3 is made up of 12 amino acids. CDR3 loop: CAWSDKDYEQYF. The CDR3 coding sequence is TGTGCCTGGAGTGACAAAGACTACGAGCAGTACTTC.

The genes are TRBV7-3 and TRBJ2-5; TRBD1 agrees at 9 bases. The germline gives CDR1 SGHTA, CDR2 FQGTGA. This CDR3 is 15 amino acids long. With 5 bases clipped from V and 4 bases from J, the junction kept 8 bases outside the gene matches. CDR3 residues: CASSQSGTGRETQYF. The CDR3 DNA reads TGTGCCAGCAGCCAGTCCGGGACAGGGAGAGAGACCCAGTACTTC.

This clone was seen only once. At one end the junction does not follow the germline gene, possibly because of a read error. The chain links TRBV15 to TRBJ1-4, with 7 bases matching TRBD1. The germline gives CDR1 LNHNV, CDR2 YYDKDF (reference sequence). The CDR3 is 13 residues long. This CDR3 reads CASRGSGTEKLFF. CDR3 DNA sequence: TGTGCCTCCAGGGGGTCGGGGACTGAAAAACTGTTTTTT.

V gene TRBV5-1 combines with J gene TRBJ2-7; the match to TRBD2 covers 11 bases. CDR3 size: 16 residues. Germline loops: CDR1 SGHRS, CDR2 YFSETQ. V dropped 3 bases and J dropped 6; count of bases not matched to a gene: 11. The CDR3 sequence is CASSWQTSGESSEQYF. The CDR3, as DNA: TGCGCCAGCAGCTGGCAGACTAGCGGGGAATCGAGCGAGCAGTACTTC.

The V call is TRBV20-1, the J call TRBJ1-2; D is possibly TRBD1 (5 bases). V dropped 3 bases and J dropped 6 bases, with 8 bases sitting between them. This CDR3 comprises 11 residues. Germline loops: CDR1 DFQATT, CDR2 SNEGSKA (reference sequence). The CDR3 sequence: CSARTVHGYTF. CDR3 sequence (DNA): TGCAGTGCTAGGACAGTCCATGGCTACACCTTC.

The V gene is TRBV5-1, the J gene TRBJ2-3; 10 nucleotides match TRBD2. The V and J ends lost 0 bases and 6 bases, in that order; junction bases with no gene match: 10. CDR1 and CDR2 (germline): SGHRS, YFSETQ. CDR3 length: 17 residues. Here the CDR3 reads CASSLVLSGRAEDTQYF. The CDR3 nucleotides read TGCGCCAGCAGCTTGGTGTTGAGCGGGAGGGCCGAGGATACGCAGTATTTT.

Details on this clone: Other DNA sequences in this specimen translate into the identical CDR3. V and J are TRBV7-2 and TRBJ2-1; 15 bases align to TRBD2. This CDR3 has 16 amino acids. The ends lost 4 bases at V and 7 bases at J; junction bases unmatched: 5. From germline, CDR1 is SGHTA and CDR2 FQGNSA. The CDR3 DNA follows: TGTGCCAGCAGCTCCGACGGACTAGCGGGGGGGAATGAGCAGTTCTTC. This sequence encodes CASSSDGLAGGNEQFF.

The chain is built from TRBV5-1 and TRBJ2-1; the match to TRBD2 covers 7 bases. Germline V gives CDR1 SGHRS, CDR2 YFSETQ. The ends lost 0 bases at V and 6 bases at J; junction bases unmatched: 9. This CDR3 has 16 residues. The CDR3 DNA reads as TGCGCCAGCAGCTTGGCCTATCTCGCGGGAGCCAATGAGCAGTTCTTC. This translates into CASSLAYLAGANEQFF.

This chain links TRBV30 with TRBJ1-2; 10 nucleotides match TRBD1. Germline CDR1 GTSNPN, CDR2 SVGIG (reference sequence). This CDR3 spans 16 amino acids. Trimming took 3 bases from V and 4 from J; bases not matched to a gene: 11. The CDR3 DNA is TGTGCCTGGAGGACAGGGGGCGCATCCCCGATCTATGGCTACACCTTC. Its translation: CAWRTGGASPIYGYTF.

The CDR3 coding sequence is TGTGCCAGCAGCCCATCTGCGGGAGGGTTGAGCGAGCAGTACTTC. This codes for CASSPSAGGLSEQYF. This rearrangement joins TRBV11-2 to TRBJ2-7, with 9 bases aligning to TRBD2. The CDR3 has 15 amino acids. The trim removed 5 bases at V and 6 bases at J, leaving 11 bases unmatched. CDR1 is SGHAT and CDR2 is FQNNGV in the germline V gene.

This clone appeared once. The J gene is TRBJ2-1, the V gene TRBV19, with 10 bases aligning to TRBD2. Germline V lookup: CDR1 LNHDA, CDR2 SQIVND (reference sequence). CDR3 length: 19 residues. V lost 0 bases, J lost 0 bases, and 8 bases stayed unmatched. The CDR3 coding sequence is TGTGCCAGTAGTATAGAACTAGCGGGACGGACAAGCTCCTACAATGAGCAGTTCTTC. Its translation: CASSIELAGRTSSYNEQFF.

This chain connects TRBV28 to TRBJ1-1; tentatively, D is TRBD1 (5 bases). Trimming pared 11 bases from V and 0 bases from J, leaving 16 bases between. Germline V CDR1 and CDR2: MDHEN, SYDVKM. CDR3 length: 14 amino acids. CDR3 sequence: CAAGTPPMNTEAFF. CDR3 DNA sequence: TGTGCCGCGGGGACGCCCCCCATGAACACTGAAGCTTTCTTT. The complete variable domain, with remaining parts taken from reference TRBV28 and TRBJ1-1, reads DVKVTQSSRYLVKRTGEKVFLECVQDMDHENMFWYRQDPGLGLRLIYFSYDVKMKEKGDIPEGYSVSREKKERFSLILESASTNQTSMYLCAAGTPPMNTEAFFGQGTRLTVV.

The chain has TRBV7-2 and TRBJ1-5; 7 nucleotides align to TRBD1. The V gene end was trimmed by 7 bases and the J gene end by 4 bases; junction bases not matched to a gene: 4. Germline V gene sequence: CDR1 SGHTA, CDR2 FQGNSA. The CDR3 is made up of 13 amino acids. The CDR3 sequence: CASTQDRNQPQHF. The CDR3 DNA reads as TGTGCCAGCACCCAGGACAGGAATCAGCCCCAGCATTTT. Using reference TRBV7-2 and TRBJ1-5 for the parts outside the CDR3, the full variable domain is GAGVSQSPSNKVTEKGKDVELRCDPISGHTALYWYRQSLGQGLEFLIYFQGNSAPDKSGLPSDRFSAERTGGSVSTLTIQRTQQEDSAVYLCASTQDRNQPQHFGDGTRLSIL.

The rearrangement uses TRBV6-1 and TRBJ2-7; TRBD1 or TRBD2 may be the D gene (5 bases each). The CDR3 is made up of 14 amino acids. Germline CDR1 and CDR2: MNHNS and SASEGT. The V end was cut by 3 bases, the J end by 6 bases, with 15 bases between. CDR3 DNA sequence: TGTGCCAGCAGTGAGCTAGGGACGCTGGGCGAGCAGTACTTC. It is translated as CASSELGTLGEQYF.

The chain combines TRBV18 with TRBJ1-1; D remains unclear. The CDR3 has 14 residues. Deletions cut 4 bases from V and 2 bases from J, with 11 bases between. CDR1 and CDR2 from the germline V gene are KGHSH and LQKENI. Here the CDR3 DNA reads TGTGCCAGCTCACGATCAGGAGAAAACACTGAAGCTTTCTTT. Translated: CASSRSGENTEAFF.

The table lists this clone with a count of one. Sequence at one end of the junction differs from germline and may be a read error. This rearrangement joins TRBV7-7 to TRBJ2-3; no clear D gene. Germline V CDR1 and CDR2: SSHAT, FNYEAQ (reference sequence). This CDR3 spans 14 amino acids. As DNA, the CDR3 is TGTGCTAGCAGCTTGGACGGGTACACAGATACGCAGTATTTT. Amino acid sequence: CASSLDGYTDTQYF.

The V gene is TRBV30, the J gene TRBJ2-1; TRBD1 matches 9 bases. The V and J ends lost 2 bases and 4 bases, in that order; junction bases with no gene match: 6. CDR3 length: 15 amino acids. Per the germline V gene, CDR1 is GTSNPN and CDR2 is SVGIG (reference sequence). The CDR3 DNA follows: TGTGCCTGGAGTTGGGGACAGGGAGGGTACAATGAGCAGTTCTTC. Residues: CAWSWGQGGYNEQFF. Together with reference TRBV30 and TRBJ2-1, the CDR3 gives the full variable domain: SQTIHQWPATLVQPVGSPLSLECTVEGTSNPNLYWYRQAAGRGLQLLFYSVGIGQISSEVPQNLSASRPQDRQFILSSKKLLLSDSGFYLCAWSWGQGGYNEQFFGPGTRLTVL.

V usage is TRBV28 and J usage is TRBJ1-3; a weak D match, TRBD1 (6 bases). Trimming cost V 3 bases and J 0 bases, with 9 bases left between them. The CDR3 totals 15 residues. Looked up from germline, CDR1 is MDHEN and CDR2 is SYDVKM. CDR3 amino acids: CASSFQGSSGNTIYF. The CDR3 DNA follows: TGTGCCAGCAGTTTTCAGGGGTCCTCTGGAAACACCATATATTTT.

The V and J genes are TRBV6-1 and TRBJ1-4, with 7 bases aligning to TRBD1. This CDR3 comprises 16 residues. The trim removed 4 bases at V and 7 bases at J, leaving 12 bases unmatched. CDR1 and CDR2 from the germline V gene are MNHNS and SASEGT. In DNA form, the CDR3 reads TGTGCCAGCAGTGCGTCATACAGGGGTCGAGGTGAAAAACTGTTTTTT. This translates into CASSASYRGRGEKLFF.

Points on this clone: This CDR3 is also generated by other DNA sequences in the sample. The V and J genes are TRBV29-1 and TRBJ1-2; unclear D gene. This CDR3 spans 13 amino acids. V lost 4 bases to trimming and J lost 1 base, with 10 bases between them. Germline V gene data show CDR1 as SQVTM and CDR2 as ANQGSEA. The CDR3 DNA is TGCAGCGTTGGGGTTGGAGGTAACTATGGCTACACCTTC. Translation gives CSVGVGGNYGYTF. Filled out from reference TRBV29-1 and TRBJ1-2, the complete variable domain reads SAVISQKPSRDICQRGTSLTIQCQVDSQVTMMFWYRQQPGQSLTLIATANQGSEATYESGFVIDKFPISRPNLTFSTLTVSNMSPEDSSIYLCSVGVGGNYGYTFGSGTRLTVV.

The chain recombines TRBV2 with TRBJ2-6; D is unclear. There are 14 residues in the CDR3. The germline V and J ends were trimmed by 3 bases and 7 bases, with 10 bases remaining between them. CDR1 SNHLY and CDR2 FYNNEI come from the germline V gene. CDR3 sequence reads: CASSDKRIANVLTF. In DNA, the CDR3 is TGTGCCAGCAGTGACAAAAGGATCGCCAACGTCCTGACTTTC.

This sequence joins TRBV28 and TRBJ2-3, with D tentatively TRBD2 (6 bases). The CDR3 spans 13 residues. CDR1 and CDR2 (germline): MDHEN, SYDVKM. Trimming cost V 5 bases and J 6 bases, with 12 bases left between them. The CDR3 nucleotides are TGTGCCAGCAGTGAACGTGCGGGGGATACGCAGTATTTT. Translation: CASSERAGDTQYF.

The chain combines TRBV6-5 with TRBJ2-2, with a possible D match to TRBD2 (8 bases). This CDR3 comprises 14 residues. Trimming took off 7 bases at V and 8 bases at J, with 17 bases between the two ends. CDR1 is MNHEY and CDR2 is SVGAGI in the germline V gene. The CDR3 DNA is TGTGCCAGCAACGGGGGGGACAGAGGTGGGGAGCTGTTTTTT. This sequence encodes CASNGGDRGGELFF.

The gene calls are TRBV6-4 and TRBJ2-3, with a possible D match to TRBD2 (5 bases). The CDR3 consists of 17 residues. Deletions cut 3 bases from V and 1 base from J, with 17 bases between. Germline CDR1 is MRHNA and CDR2 is SNTAGT. The CDR3 DNA reads as TGTGCCAGCAGTGAGTCATACGGACTCCTTGGCACAGATACGCAGTATTTT. This codes for CASSESYGLLGTDTQYF.